Listed below are T cell receptor beta chains from one sample, sequenced in a study of blood T cell repertoires in COVID-19. Clones were sequenced by immunoSEQ multiplex PCR, and TCRdb holds only the in-frame ones, with some missing. Of about 300,000 clones detected, about nine tenths appear once; the ten largest clones hold about 1.7%. Material for sequencing was PBMCs or T cells enriched from blood (not recorded which). These receptors all come from a middle-aged woman who had recovered from COVID-19. CDR3s include the opening cysteine and the closing phenylalanine or tryptophan. The D gene is left open where the match is weak. Rows give clone size only sometimes, using once, few, many, or a class for an expanded clone.

d_call	v_call	j_call	clone_size	cdr3_nt	cdr3_aa
NA	TRBV27	TRBJ2-6	NA	TGTGCCAGCAGTTTAGGCGGGGCCGGGGCCAACGTCCTGACTTTC	CASSLGGAGANVLTF
TRBD1	TRBV3-1/TRBV3-2	TRBJ1-1	NA	TGTGCCAGCAGCCAAGGGGGACAGATGAACACTGAAGCTTTCTTT	CASSQGGQMNTEAFF
NA	TRBV6-5	TRBJ1-4	NA	TGTGCCAGCAGACAGGGTCCGGATAATAATGAAAAACTGTTTTTT	CASRQGPDNNEKLFF
TRBD1	TRBV28	TRBJ1-5	few	TGTGCCAGCAGCACAGGGGTCAATCAGCCCCAGCATTTT	CASSTGVNQPQHF
TRBD1	TRBV19	TRBJ2-1	NA	TGTGCCAGTAGTCCCCGGACAGGGATCAATGAGCAGTTCTTC	CASSPRTGINEQFF
NA	TRBV5-4	TRBJ1-2	NA	TGTGCCAGCAGCCCCGACAGCTATGGCTACACCTTC	CASSPDSYGYTF
TRBD1	TRBV7-9	TRBJ1-1	NA	TGTGCCATTATATCCGGACAGGGGAGCACTGAAGCTTTCTTT	CAIISGQGSTEAFF
TRBD1	TRBV18	TRBJ1-3	NA	TGTGCCAGCTCACCACGAGCGCAGGGGGCGCAGGAAAACACCATATATTTT	CASSPRAQGAQENTIYF
NA	TRBV7-3	TRBJ2-3	NA	TGTGCCAGCAGTAGCGGACGATCAGATACGCAGTATTTT	CASSSGRSDTQYF
NA	TRBV6-5	TRBJ1-3	NA	TGTGCCAGCGGGGACACCACTGGAAACACCATATATTTT	CASGDTTGNTIYF
TRBD1	TRBV27	TRBJ1-3	NA	TGTGCCAGCAGTTTCCCCCTAGTTCGTAGGGGGCATTACTCTGGAAACACCATATATTTT	CASSFPLVRRGHYSGNTIYF
NA	TRBV10-3	TRBJ1-3	NA	TGTGCCATCAGTGACCTAGGCTATGGAAACACCATATATTTT	CAISDLGYGNTIYF
TRBD2	TRBV4-1	TRBJ2-5	NA	TGCGCCAGCAGCCAAACCAACGGGGCAGGGACTAGCGGGGGCCTGAGGGAGACCCAGTACTTC	CASSQTNGAGTSGGLRETQYF
TRBD1	TRBV19	TRBJ2-3	NA	TGTGCCAGTAGTATAGGGTGGGACAGGGAAGGGACAGATACGCAGTATTTT	CASSIGWDREGTDTQYF
TRBD1	TRBV4-1	TRBJ1-1	NA	TGCGCCAGCAGCCAAGTTGGGTTGGGGACAGAGAACACTGAAGCTTTCTTT	CASSQVGLGTENTEAFF
TRBD2	TRBV19	TRBJ2-2	once	TGTGCCAGTAGTATAGGGACTAGCATTTTTTCGAACACCGGGGAGCTGTTTTTT	CASSIGTSIFSNTGELFF
NA	TRBV2	TRBJ1-1	NA	TGTGCCAGCAGTGAGTCGGGGTTCGACACTGAAGCTTTCTTT	CASSESGFDTEAFF
NA	TRBV18	TRBJ2-5	NA	TGTGCCAGCTCACCAGGGCTGTTAGAGACCCAGTACTTC	CASSPGLLETQYF
TRBD2	TRBV5-1	TRBJ2-1	NA	TGCGCCAGCAGCCTAGGAATGGGGGGGTACAATGAGCAGTTCTTC	CASSLGMGGYNEQFF
TRBD1	TRBV12-3/TRBV12-4	TRBJ1-2	NA	TGTGCCAGCAGACAGGGGCAATATTATGGCTACACCTTC	CASRQGQYYGYTF
NA	TRBV30	TRBJ2-1	NA	TGTGCCTGGAGTGTAGGTAAGCGGATGGAGCAGTTCTTC	CAWSVGKRMEQFF
NA	TRBV27	TRBJ2-7	few	TGTGCCAGCAGTCCCAGACAGGTCTCCTACGAGCAGTACTTC	CASSPRQVSYEQYF
TRBD2	TRBV7-7	TRBJ2-1	NA	TGTGCTAGCAGCTTAGACACGGGACTAGGGAATGAGCAGTTCTTC	CASSLDTGLGNEQFF
NA	TRBV5-4	TRBJ1-1	NA	TGTGCCAGCAGCTCCCGGCGGGAGAACACTGAAGCTTTCTTT	CASSSRRENTEAFF
NA	TRBV18	TRBJ1-2	NA	TGTGCCAGTTCAGACTTCTATGGCTACACCTTC	CASSDFYGYTF
TRBD1	TRBV7-2	TRBJ1-1	NA	TGTGCCAGCAGCTTCCGACAGGGGGCTTGGGAAGCTTTCTTT	CASSFRQGAWEAFF
TRBD1	TRBV6-5	TRBJ2-4	NA	TGTGCCAGCACCGGACAGGGCGGTTCCAAAAACATTCAGTACTTC	CASTGQGGSKNIQYF
NA	TRBV29-1	TRBJ2-5	NA	TGCAGCGCGACAGGACTAATCCAAGAGACCCAGTACTTC	CSATGLIQETQYF
TRBD2	TRBV2	TRBJ2-5	NA	TGTGCCAGCGCTAGCGGAGGGGAGACCCAGTACTTC	CASASGGETQYF
NA	TRBV15	TRBJ2-1	NA	TGTGCCACCAGCCCTAAGGGGTTATACAATGAGCAGTTCTTC	CATSPKGLYNEQFF
NA	TRBV9	TRBJ1-1	NA	TGTGCCAGCAGCCCAGTCGGGGGGAACACTGAAGCTTTCTTT	CASSPVGGNTEAFF
NA	TRBV3-1/TRBV3-2	TRBJ2-3	NA	TGTGCCAGCAGCCAGCTCCGGGACAAGGGAGGGGATACGCAGTATTTT	CASSQLRDKGGDTQYF
NA	TRBV7-8	TRBJ1-4	NA	TGTGCCAGCAGCTTACAGTACGCAACTAATGAAAAACTGTTTTTT	CASSLQYATNEKLFF
TRBD1	TRBV2	TRBJ1-1	few	TGTGCCAGCAGTCCGGGACAGGTTCGTGAAGCTTTCTTT	CASSPGQVREAFF
TRBD2	TRBV18	TRBJ2-5	NA	TGTGCCAGCTCACCAGCGACTAGCGGGAGTTTCCAAGAGACCCAGTACTTC	CASSPATSGSFQETQYF